The 30 T cell receptor beta chains below were found in one sample sequenced in a study of regulatory T cells in long-lasting Graves disease. Time point indicated: persistent/refractory GD, antithyroid drugs over 5 years with positive TRAb. PBMCs provided the RNA from which the TCR library was made. Building of the TCR beta libraries involved iRepertoire HTBI primers and Arm-PCR of CDR3 regions. Via MiXCR, TCRdb re-called the multiplex PCR reads, giving one row per CDR3 protein. The data contain more than 300,000 distinct CDR3 sequences, around 23% of them singletons. Here the sequenced sample was peripheral blood mononuclear cells (PBMCs), taken when the disease was refractory, from a patient treated with antithyroid drugs. These receptors all stem from a middle-aged woman with Graves disease.

This clonotype has at least ten counts. V gene TRBV28 combines with J gene TRBJ1-5, with D possibly being TRBD1 (6 bases). The germline V gene encodes CDR1 MDHEN and CDR2 SYDVKM. This CDR3 has 14 amino acids. V lost 5 bases, J lost 3 bases, and 11 bases lay in between. The CDR3 sequence is CASSAGTHNQPQHF. CDR3 bases: TGTGCCAGCAGTGCCGGGACACACAATCAGCCCCAGCATTTT.

There are many counts of this clonotype. This sequence joins TRBV10-3 and TRBJ1-2; D remains ambiguous. The V gene lost 5 bases and the J gene lost 7 bases, with 14 bases spanning the gap. The CDR3 runs to 13 residues. Germline lookup yields CDR1 ENHRY and CDR2 SYGVKD. CDR3 nucleotide sequence: TGTGCCATCAGTCCTAGTCCAGGTCCTGGCTACACCTTC. Encoded protein: CAISPSPGPGYTF.

Details on this clonotype: A much larger clone differs from this one at a single base, so this may be a read error. The gene calls are TRBV14 and TRBJ2-7; D not certain. CDR1 and CDR2 (germline): SGHDN, FVKESK. The CDR3 length is 15 residues. CDR3 sequence reads: CASGQVQQLSYEQYF. For the CDR3, the DNA is TGTGCCAGCGGCCAAGTTCAACAGCTCTCCTACGAGCAGTACTTC.

V and J are TRBV6-2 or TRBV6-3 and TRBJ1-1; D gene uncertain. The CDR3 has 11 residues. V was shortened by 0 bases and J by 7 bases, with 3 bases between the two germline ends. CDR1 and CDR2 (germline): MNHEY, SVGEGT. The CDR3 DNA sequence: TGTGCCAGCAGTTACTCGGGTGAAGCTTTCTTT. The encoded protein is CASSYSGEAFF.

This chain connects TRBV27 to TRBJ2-2, with 8 nucleotides matching TRBD2. Germline lookup yields CDR1 MNHEY and CDR2 SMNVEV (reference sequence). There are 17 residues in the CDR3. J lost 5 bases, V lost 1 base, and 9 bases had no gene match. The CDR3, as DNA: TGTGCCAGCAGTTTATATAGGTTTAGCGGGAAAACCGGGGAGCTGTTTTTT. Translating gives CASSLYRFSGKTGELFF.

This clonotype occurred a few times. The CDR3 sequence: CASSARDRAYEQYF. In DNA, the CDR3 is TGTGCCAGCTCAGCCCGGGACCGAGCCTACGAGCAGTACTTC. The chain has TRBV18 and TRBJ2-7, with D possibly called TRBD1 or TRBD2 (5 bases each). This CDR3 is built from 14 residues. CDR1 is KGHSH and CDR2 is LQKENI in the germline V gene. The V end lost 5 bases, the J end lost 2 bases, and 13 bases lay between the germline ends.

A word on this clonotype: With a far larger clone one base away, a read error is the likely cause. This chain connects TRBV29-1 to TRBJ2-1, with D possibly being TRBD2 (6 bases). The DNA end is a closer match to TRBJ2-5, so the J assignment may be wrong. The germline V gene encodes CDR1 SQVTM and CDR2 ANQGSEA. The CDR3 has 13 residues. CDR3 nucleotide sequence: TGCAGCGTTGAAGGGACTATACAAGAGACCCAGTACTTC. Translating it yields CSVEGTIQETQYF.

The chain uses TRBV28 and TRBJ1-1; D is ambiguous. Trimming cost V 4 bases and J 0 bases, with 18 bases left between them. Germline loops: CDR1 MDHEN, CDR2 SYDVKM. The length of the CDR3 is 17 residues. The CDR3 region has the DNA TGTGCCAGCAGTTCGCCGAGGAGCCGAATCATGAACACTGAAGCTTTCTTT. Translated, it gives CASSSPRSRIMNTEAFF.

The J gene is TRBJ2-1, the V gene TRBV7-9; tentative D call: TRBD2 (6 bases). Germline V gene sequence: CDR1 SEHNR, CDR2 FQNEAQ (reference sequence). With 11 bases removed from V and 2 bases from J, the gap between germline ends came to 13 bases. The CDR3 is 13 residues long. The CDR3: CAGGGTAYNEQFF. As DNA, the CDR3 is TGTGCCGGAGGCGGGACCGCCTACAATGAGCAGTTCTTC.

Concerning this clonotype: A single base separates this from a much larger clone, so it may be a read error. The chain employs TRBV5-1 and TRBJ1-1; TRBD1 might be the D (6 bases). With 7 bases removed from V and 4 bases from J, the gap between germline ends came to 20 bases. Germline CDR1 reads SGHRS; CDR2 reads YFSETQ. This CDR3 comprises 15 residues. CDR3 in amino acids: CASGKKRQEGTEAFF. CDR3 DNA: TGCGCCAGCGGCAAAAAAAGACAGGAGGGCACTGAAGCTTTCTTT.

This chain joins TRBV29-1 and TRBJ2-7, with 10 bases matching TRBD2. The CDR3 is 13 amino acids. CDR1 and CDR2 from the germline V gene are SQVTM and ANQGSEA. After removal of 4 bases from V and 6 bases from J, the junction contained 6 bases not matched to a gene. The CDR3 protein is CSVVSGRGGEQYF. CDR3 in DNA: TGCAGCGTTGTGAGCGGGAGGGGAGGCGAGCAGTACTTC.

This clonotype has a count of ten or more. The J gene is TRBJ2-7, the V gene TRBV28, with 8 nucleotides matching TRBD2. The germline CDR1 and CDR2 sequences are MDHEN and SYDVKM. CDR3 length equals 15 residues. The V and J ends lost 5 bases and 3 bases, in that order; junction bases with no gene match: 9. In DNA, the CDR3 is TGTGCCAGCAGTCCCCCTGGCACTAGCGGCTACGAGCAGTACTTC. It encodes CASSPPGTSGYEQYF.

This clonotype was counted at least ten times. This chain joins TRBV5-1 and TRBJ1-3, with TRBD1 matching 12 bases. The germline V gene has CDR1 SGHRS and CDR2 YFSETQ. Trimming removed 3 bases from V and 15 bases from J; junction bases left unmatched: 16. This CDR3 is 16 amino acids long. The CDR3 reads CASSYGPGQGARNTYF. As DNA, the CDR3 is TGCGCCAGCAGCTATGGACCGGGACAGGGGGCGCGAAACACATATTTT. Drawing the rest from reference TRBV5-1 and TRBJ1-3, the complete variable domain is KAGVTQTPRYLIKTRGQQVTLSCSPISGHRSVSWYQQTPGQGLQFLFEYFSETQRNKGNFPGRFSGRQFSNSRSEMNVSTLELGDSALYLCASSYGPGQGARNTYFGEGSWLTVV.

This clonotype was observed once. This chain joins TRBV5-6 and TRBJ2-2; D is unclear. V lost 3 bases, J lost 0 bases, and 12 bases lay in between. The germline V gene has CDR1 SGHDT and CDR2 YYEEEE. CDR3 length: 16 amino acids. Here the CDR3 reads CASSWYAGANTGELFF. Written as DNA, the CDR3 is TGTGCCAGCAGCTGGTACGCAGGAGCGAACACCGGGGAGCTGTTTTTT.

This clonotype was found a few times. V is TRBV7-2 and J is TRBJ2-1, with 14 positions matching TRBD2. Germline V gene data show CDR1 as SGHTA and CDR2 as FQGNSA. J was trimmed by 8 bases and V by 5 bases; bases with no gene match: 8. CDR3 length: 16 amino acids. CDR3 DNA: TGTGCCAGCAGCCCTAGACTAGCGGGAGGGTTTGATGAGCAGTTCTTC. Its protein product is CASSPRLAGGFDEQFF.

This clonotype was seen many times. This sequence joins TRBV12-3 or TRBV12-4 and TRBJ2-5; 10 bases are shared with TRBD2. V lost 4 bases to trimming and J lost 5 bases; unmatched junction nucleotides: 7. The CDR3 is made up of 15 amino acids. This CDR3 is CASSWSSGRRETQYF. In DNA, the CDR3 is TGTGCCAGCAGTTGGTCTAGCGGGAGAAGGGAGACCCAGTACTTC.

There are a few counts of this clonotype. V usage is TRBV7-2 and J usage is TRBJ2-7, with D unclear. The germline V gene has CDR1 SGHTA and CDR2 FQGNSA. Deletions cut 4 bases from V and 2 bases from J, with 15 bases between. The CDR3 spans 15 residues. CDR3 region: CASSSQSVVAYEQYF. In DNA form, the CDR3 reads TGTGCCAGCAGCTCCCAGTCCGTAGTCGCCTACGAGCAGTACTTC.

There are a few counts of this clonotype. The chain is built from TRBV6-1 and TRBJ2-7; 8 nucleotides agree with TRBD1. This CDR3 is 14 amino acids long. Germline V gives CDR1 MNHNS, CDR2 SASEGT. Trimming removed 1 base from V and 5 bases from J; junction bases left unmatched: 4. CDR3 coding DNA: TGTGCCAGCAGTGAAGAAGTGACAGGGGACGAGCAGTACTTC. Amino acids: CASSEEVTGDEQYF.

V gene TRBV28 combines with J gene TRBJ2-1, with 9 bases aligning to TRBD2. Germline V lookup: CDR1 MDHEN, CDR2 SYDVKM. V lost 6 bases to trimming and J lost 9 bases; unmatched junction nucleotides: 15. The CDR3 covers 16 residues. The CDR3 DNA follows: TGTGCCAGCAGCGATGCAGCGGGAGGCCGCTCGGTTGAGCAGTTCTTC. It is translated as CASSDAAGGRSVEQFF.

At least ten counts were recorded for this clonotype. V is TRBV11-2 and J is TRBJ2-6; the match to TRBD1 covers 9 bases. Germline V CDR1 and CDR2: SGHAT, FQNNGV. The CDR3 consists of 19 residues. Trimming at V came to 6 bases and at J to 5 bases, leaving 17 bases not matched to a gene. The CDR3 loop reads CASRNIGTGTATRANVLTF. In nucleotides, the CDR3 is TGTGCCAGCAGAAATATCGGGACAGGGACGGCCACACGGGCCAACGTCCTGACTTTC.

This clonotype has a count of ten or more. The V and J genes are TRBV6-1 and TRBJ2-7; tentative D call: TRBD2 (6 bases). The CDR3 is 12 residues long. Germline V CDR1 and CDR2: MNHNS, SASEGT. Trimming stripped 6 bases from V and 9 bases from J, with 15 bases between. The CDR3 here is CASRSGTLLQYF. CDR3 DNA: TGTGCCAGCAGATCCGGGACTCTGTTGCAGTACTTC.

This clonotype was seen only a few times. This sequence joins TRBV12-3 or TRBV12-4 and TRBJ2-1, with D possibly TRBD2 on 5 matching bases. The CDR3 runs 13 residues. V lost 6 bases and J 2 bases, leaving 8 bases between the germline ends. Here the CDR3 DNA reads TGTGCCAGCAGCGGAGGTACCTACAATGAGCAGTTCTTC. It is translated as CASSGGTYNEQFF.

The rearrangement uses TRBV6-2 or TRBV6-3 and TRBJ2-7; 7 bases fit TRBD2. V dropped 5 bases and J dropped 0; count of bases not matched to a gene: 13. The V gene's germline CDR1 is MNHEY and CDR2 SVGEGT. This CDR3 region has 17 residues. The DNA for the CDR3 is TGTGCCAGCAGTGAGGATGGTCTAGCGGTCCTCTCCTACGAGCAGTACTTC. Translating it yields CASSEDGLAVLSYEQYF.

CDR3 sequence: CASSLESVNTEAFF. The CDR3 DNA is TGCGCCAGCAGCTTGGAGTCGGTGAACACTGAAGCTTTCTTT. V and J are TRBV5-1 and TRBJ1-1; no definite D call. The CDR3 runs to 14 residues. Germline CDR1 is SGHRS and CDR2 is YFSETQ. Trimming pared 0 bases from V and 0 bases from J, leaving 6 bases between.

The chain combines TRBV5-1 with TRBJ2-5; 13 bases align to TRBD2. The length of the CDR3 is 19 residues. The V and J ends lost 4 bases and 1 base, in that order; junction bases with no gene match: 13. Germline loops: CDR1 SGHRS, CDR2 YFSETQ. CDR3 sequence reads: CASSAGLAGNEGSQETQYF. The CDR3 coding sequence is TGCGCCAGCAGCGCGGGACTAGCGGGAAATGAGGGGAGCCAAGAGACCCAGTACTTC. The full variable domain, rest sourced from reference TRBV5-1 and TRBJ2-5, is KAGVTQTPRYLIKTRGQQVTLSCSPISGHRSVSWYQQTPGQGLQFLFEYFSETQRNKGNFPGRFSGRQFSNSRSEMNVSTLELGDSALYLCASSAGLAGNEGSQETQYFGPGTRLLVL.

This clonotype was counted ten times or more. It may be a read error: a sequence one base away is much more abundant. V usage is TRBV2 and J usage is TRBJ1-4; D call uncertain. CDR1 and CDR2 (germline): SNHLY, FYNNEI. Deletions cut 7 bases from V and 6 bases from J, with 12 bases between. The CDR3 is 13 residues long. The CDR3 loop is CASMTGSDEKLFF. Here the CDR3 DNA reads TGTGCCAGCATGACGGGCAGTGATGAAAAACTGTTTTTT.

Many counts were recorded for this clonotype. This chain uses TRBV2 with TRBJ2-5; 12 bases are shared with TRBD2. V dropped 3 bases and J dropped 1; count of bases not matched to a gene: 3. In germline, CDR1 is SNHLY, CDR2 FYNNEI. The CDR3 totals 16 residues. In DNA form, the CDR3 reads TGTGCCAGCAGTGAGGGACTAGCGGGTCCCCAAGAGACCCAGTACTTC. Protein: CASSEGLAGPQETQYF.

V gene TRBV5-1 combines with J gene TRBJ2-5; D gene uncertain. Looked up from germline, CDR1 is SGHRS and CDR2 is YFSETQ. This CDR3 spans 15 amino acids. Trimming stripped 0 bases from V and 1 base from J, with 10 bases between. The CDR3 sequence: CASSLAHQRQETQYF. The CDR3 nucleotides are TGCGCCAGCAGCTTGGCTCATCAACGCCAAGAGACCCAGTACTTC.

The chain couples TRBV28 to TRBJ2-1; D might be TRBD1 (6 bases). The CDR3 spans 15 residues. In germline, CDR1 is MDHEN, CDR2 SYDVKM. Trimming stripped 1 base from V and 2 bases from J, with 9 bases between. CDR3 sequence: CASSLLRTAYNEQFF. In DNA, the CDR3 is TGTGCCAGCAGTTTATTGAGGACAGCCTACAATGAGCAGTTCTTC.

This clonotype was observed at least ten times. The rearrangement uses TRBV7-2 and TRBJ2-7; D uncertain. Germline V gene lookup returns CDR1 SGHTA and CDR2 FQGNSA. The V gene lost 6 bases and the J gene lost 5 bases, with 8 bases spanning the gap. The CDR3 runs 11 residues. The CDR3 spells CASSVRNEQYF. The CDR3 region has the DNA TGTGCCAGCAGTGTGAGGAACGAGCAGTACTTC. Full variable domain (outside the CDR3, taken from reference TRBV7-2 and TRBJ2-7): GAGVSQSPSNKVTEKGKDVELRCDPISGHTALYWYRQSLGQGLEFLIYFQGNSAPDKSGLPSDRFSAERTGGSVSTLTIQRTQQEDSAVYLCASSVRNEQYFGPGTRLTVT.